The clone carrying this T cell receptor beta chain was found many times. The data were obtained in a study of breast tumors, draining lymph nodes, adjacent tissues. CDR1 SGDLS and CDR2 YYNGEE come from the germline V gene. Trimming took 0 bases from V and 4 from J, leaving 11 bases between them. This CDR3 is built from 14 residues. Samples came from axillary lymph nodes draining the breast cancer. TCRdb independently ran MiXCR on the multiplex PCR reads; one entry per CDR3 protein. The sample lists some 83,000 distinct CDR3 sequences, 15% to 20% occurring once. The gene calls are TRBV9 and TRBJ2-7; D is perhaps TRBD1 (6 bases). The sequenced material came from axillary lymph node tissue. This TCR was recovered from a female donor with breast cancer. Some clones in this sample may be carry-over from other donors' samples. CDR3 sequence: CASSVAGAVYEQYF. In DNA form, the CDR3 reads TGTGCCAGCAGCGTAGCAGGGGCTGTTTACGAGCAGTACTTC.